The sample holds one count of the clone carrying this T cell receptor (beta chain). Its cognate antigen is unknown. Following extraction, RNA underwent reverse transcription to cDNA, which served as the sequencing template. Assay used: immunoSEQ multiplex PCR; TCRdb lists only in-frame clones, some missing. Here the sample spans 110,000 or so clones, 50% to 75% being singletons. The source of the sample is a study of CD8+ T cells in alopecia areata. Study as a whole: Treated individuals took tofacitinib by mouth, 5 to 10 mg twice daily. Tofacitinib treatment spanned 6 to 18 months, with 6 months off drug afterward. Findings and caveats of the study: Expanded CD8+ clones among the top 100, and scalp clonality, were significantly decreased by tofacitinib.

Sample treatment: oral pan-JAK inhibitor, 5-10 mg twice daily. Researchers gathered lesional scalp punch biopsies and peripheral blood from patients with alopecia areata. Trimming removed 6 bases from V and 0 bases from J, with 17 bases in between. Germline loops: CDR1 LNHNV, CDR2 YYDKDF (reference sequence). The CDR3 covers 16 residues. This clonotype was sampled from a human donor with alopecia areata. Here the sequenced sample was CD8+ T cells sorted from blood, taken at week 4, from a patient treated with tofacitinib. V gene TRBV15 combines with J gene TRBJ1-2; D perhaps matches TRBD1 (5 bases). The CDR3 loop reads CATRPSSRGANYGYTF. CDR3 nucleotides: TGTGCCACCAGACCGTCCTCTAGGGGAGCTAACTATGGCTACACCTTC.